This TCR beta chain was recovered during a study of cytomegalovirus exposure and HLA in healthy donors. Repertoires were generated with immunoSEQ multiplex PCR, while TCRdb's copy carries only in-frame clones and drops some. The sample records roughly 43,000 clones, roughly 90% being singletons. Trimming pared 1 base from V and 0 bases from J, leaving 5 bases between. The CDR3 is made up of 14 amino acids. From germline, CDR1 is SGHDT and CDR2 YYEEEE. This clone occurred once. V gene TRBV5-6 combines with J gene TRBJ1-3, with unresolved D. The TCR comes from a man younger than 30 in good health and CMV-seronegative. The sample consisted of PBMCs. CDR3 in DNA: TGTGCCAGCAGCTTGACCAGCTCTGGAAACACCATATATTTT. The encoded protein is CASSLTSSGNTIYF. Full variable domain (missing parts from reference TRBV5-6 and TRBJ1-3): DAGVTQSPTHLIKTRGQQVTLRCSPKSGHDTVSWYQQALGQGPQFIFQYYEEEERQRGNFPDRFSGHQFPNYSSELNVNALLLGDSALYLCASSLTSSGNTIYFGEGSWLTVV.